This T cell receptor (beta chain) was recorded in a study of blood T cells in healthy people across ages. The table lists this clonotype with a few counts. A minimum of 6 million PBMCs was isolated per sample. For the second PCR, which ran for about 6 to 12 cycles, a sample-barcoded 5' primer and a J-beta primer mix were used. All cDNA molecules were each tagged by a template-switch adaptor with 12 random nucleotides. Paired-end reads containing CDR3 totaled no fewer than 2.5 million for each sample. MiXCR, run by TCRdb on the 5' RACE reads, gives a single entry per CDR3 protein. Found here are approximately 960,000 distinct CDR3 sequences, just under 30% of them singletons; the top ten hold roughly a tenth. Germline-derived CDR1 and CDR2 are DFQATT and SNEGSKA (reference sequence). The CDR3 consists of 15 residues. The junction had 14 bases not matched to a gene; V was cut back by 6 bases and J by 9 bases.

The same sample was also studied in work on T cells of mothers and their children.

The gene calls are TRBV20-1 and TRBJ2-2; TRBD1 matches at 9 bases. The sequenced material came from blood. The origin of this receptor is a woman between 35 and 50 years old in good health. For the CDR3, the DNA is TGCAGTGCCTCACAGGGGGCATCCCCTACCCGGGAGCTGTTTTTT. Protein sequence: CSASQGASPTRELFF.